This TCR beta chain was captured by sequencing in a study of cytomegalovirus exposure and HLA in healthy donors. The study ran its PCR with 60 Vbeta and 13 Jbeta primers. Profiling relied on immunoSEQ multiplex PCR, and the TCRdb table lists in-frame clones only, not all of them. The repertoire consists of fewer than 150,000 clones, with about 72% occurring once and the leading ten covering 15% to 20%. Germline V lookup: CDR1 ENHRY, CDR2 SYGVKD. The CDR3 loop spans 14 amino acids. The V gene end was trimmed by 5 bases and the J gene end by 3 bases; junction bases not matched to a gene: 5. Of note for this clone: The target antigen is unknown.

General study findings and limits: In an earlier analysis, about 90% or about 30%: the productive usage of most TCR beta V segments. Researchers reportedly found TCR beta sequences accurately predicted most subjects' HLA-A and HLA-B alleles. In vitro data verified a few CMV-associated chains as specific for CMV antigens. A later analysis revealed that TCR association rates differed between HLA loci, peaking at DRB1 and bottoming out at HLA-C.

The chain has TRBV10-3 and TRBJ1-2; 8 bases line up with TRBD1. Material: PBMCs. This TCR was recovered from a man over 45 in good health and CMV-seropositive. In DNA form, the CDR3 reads TGTGCCATCAGTCATCGACAGGGGCACTATGGCTACACCTTC. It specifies CAISHRQGHYGYTF.